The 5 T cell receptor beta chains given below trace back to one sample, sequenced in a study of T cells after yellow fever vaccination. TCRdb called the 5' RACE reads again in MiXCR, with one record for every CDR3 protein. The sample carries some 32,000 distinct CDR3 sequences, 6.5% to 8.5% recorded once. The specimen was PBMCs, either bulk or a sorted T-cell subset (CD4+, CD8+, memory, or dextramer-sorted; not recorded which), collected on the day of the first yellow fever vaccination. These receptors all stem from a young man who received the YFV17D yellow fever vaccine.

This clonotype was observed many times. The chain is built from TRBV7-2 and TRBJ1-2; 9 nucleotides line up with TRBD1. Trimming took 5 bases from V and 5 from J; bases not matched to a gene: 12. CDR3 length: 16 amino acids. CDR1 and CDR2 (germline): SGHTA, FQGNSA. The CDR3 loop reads CASSPAGTGKRYGYTF. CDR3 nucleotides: TGTGCCAGCAGCCCAGCCGGGACAGGGAAGAGGTATGGCTACACCTTC.

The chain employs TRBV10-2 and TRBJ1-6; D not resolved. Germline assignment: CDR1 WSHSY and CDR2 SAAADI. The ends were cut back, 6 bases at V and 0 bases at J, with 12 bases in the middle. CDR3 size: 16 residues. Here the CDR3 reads CASRDQQSSYNSPLHF. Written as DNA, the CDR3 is TGCGCCAGCAGGGACCAACAGAGCTCCTATAATTCACCCCTCCACTTT.

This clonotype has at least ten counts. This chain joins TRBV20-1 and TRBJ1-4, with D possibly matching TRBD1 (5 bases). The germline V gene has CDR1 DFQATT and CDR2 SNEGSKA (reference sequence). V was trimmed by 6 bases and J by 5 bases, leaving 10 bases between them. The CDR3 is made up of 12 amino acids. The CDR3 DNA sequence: TGCAGTGCCATAGACAGAAATGAAAAACTGTTTTTT. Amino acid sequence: CSAIDRNEKLFF.

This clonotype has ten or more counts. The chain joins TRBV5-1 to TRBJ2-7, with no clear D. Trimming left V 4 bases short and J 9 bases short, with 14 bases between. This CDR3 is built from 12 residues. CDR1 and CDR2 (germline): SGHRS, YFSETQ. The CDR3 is CASSPGPKGQYV. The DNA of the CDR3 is TGCGCCAGCAGCCCAGGACCGAAGGGGCAGTACGTC.

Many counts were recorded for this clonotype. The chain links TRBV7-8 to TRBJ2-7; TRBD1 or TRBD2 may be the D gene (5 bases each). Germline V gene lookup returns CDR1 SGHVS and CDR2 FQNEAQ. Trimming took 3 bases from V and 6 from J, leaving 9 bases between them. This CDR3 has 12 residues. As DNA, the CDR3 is TGTGCCAGCAGCTTCCCAGGGAGCGAGCAGTACGTC. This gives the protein CASSFPGSEQYV.